This T cell receptor beta chain was recovered during a study of blood T cell repertoires in COVID-19. The overall study: Sites across the United States, Italy and Spain contributed samples from acute and convalescent COVID-19. T cells, B-cell-depleted T cells, or PBMCs provided the cDNA or gDNA that served as material.

The germline CDR1 and CDR2 sequences are MNHEY and SVGAGI. This CDR3 comprises 16 residues. V dropped 4 bases and J dropped 7; count of bases not matched to a gene: 9. As handled by the study authors: Reference gene primer amplification yielded estimated nucleated cell counts. The data were produced by immunoSEQ multiplex PCR, yet TCRdb's version contains in-frame clones alone and is incomplete. Clonal size and the V and J genes are those of that table, whereas D and trimming came from the DNA. The sample yields 110,000 to 150,000 clones, over 75% seen once. The gene calls are TRBV6-5 and TRBJ1-6, with TRBD1 identical over 8 bases. Sequencing was carried out using peripheral blood. The TCR sequence derives from a woman between 50 and 59 years old with acute or convalescent COVID-19. The CDR3 is CASSSAWRTGNSPLHF. The CDR3 DNA reads as TGTGCCAGCAGTTCCGCGTGGCGGACAGGGAATTCACCCCTCCACTTT.